Shown below are 32 T cell receptor beta chains from a single sample sequenced in a study of blood T cell repertoires in COVID-19. Repertoires were generated with immunoSEQ multiplex PCR, while TCRdb's copy carries only in-frame clones and drops some. This repertoire shows 250,000 to 350,000 clones, 85% to 90% found once; its top ten account for 8% to 13%. Sequencing used PBMCs or T cells enriched from blood (not recorded which). These TCRs come from a woman aged 18-29 years who had recovered from COVID-19.

This rearrangement joins TRBV2 to TRBJ2-2; D is ambiguous. The CDR3 spans 17 residues. V was pared by 3 bases and J by 0 bases, with 14 bases between. The germline CDR1 and CDR2 sequences are SNHLY and FYNNEI. DNA for the CDR3: TGTGCCAGCAGTGAGACCTCCCCAAGCGCGAACACCGGGGAGCTGTTTTTT. As protein: CASSETSPSANTGELFF.

The chain uses TRBV5-1 and TRBJ2-7; 8 bases align to TRBD2. V was pared by 0 bases and J by 5 bases, with 10 bases of the junction left unmatched. The germline gives CDR1 SGHRS, CDR2 YFSETQ. CDR3 size: 16 residues. DNA for the CDR3: TGCGCCAGCAGCTTGGTTTATTTCGGGAGGGCCCACGAGCAGTACTTC. Protein sequence: CASSLVYFGRAHEQYF.

CDR3 in amino acids: CASRIREGQETQYF. CDR3 bases: TGTGCCAGTAGGATCCGGGAGGGACAAGAGACCCAGTACTTC. The chain combines TRBV19 with TRBJ2-5, with 8 positions matching TRBD2. The CDR3 loop spans 14 amino acids. Germline V gives CDR1 LNHDA, CDR2 SQIVND (reference sequence). V lost 6 bases and J lost 2; bases outside the gene matches: 5.

This chain's CDR3 is CASSYARGNQPQHF. The CDR3 DNA is TGTGCCAGCAGTTACGCCCGGGGCAATCAGCCCCAGCATTTT. J is TRBJ1-5 and V is TRBV6-5; D ambiguous. The V and J ends lost 2 bases and 2 bases respectively, with 7 bases between them. Germline V lookup: CDR1 MNHEY, CDR2 SVGAGI. CDR3 size: 14 residues.

As concerns this clone: This same CDR3 is encoded by further DNA sequences in the sample. The chain is built from TRBV13 and TRBJ2-5, with 8 nucleotides matching TRBD1. Germline loops: CDR1 PRHDT, CDR2 FYEKMQ (reference sequence). This CDR3 is built from 15 residues. Germline trimming cut 0 bases from V and 5 bases from J; bases unmatched to any gene: 5. CDR3 bases: TGTGCCAGCAGCTTAGGCGGGACAGGCGGGGAGACCCAGTACTTC. This translates into CASSLGGTGGETQYF.

This chain uses TRBV7-9 with TRBJ1-2; 8 bases align to TRBD1. There are 16 residues in the CDR3. Germline V lookup: CDR1 SEHNR, CDR2 FQNEAQ (reference sequence). Trimming took 1 base from V and 4 from J; bases not matched to a gene: 8. CDR3 residues: CASSLDRGIQSYGYTF. CDR3 nucleotides: TGTGCCAGCAGCTTAGACAGGGGGATCCAAAGCTATGGCTACACCTTC.

V is TRBV24-1 and J is TRBJ1-2, with D possibly TRBD1 on 5 matching bases. With 3 bases removed from V and 2 bases from J, the gap between germline ends came to 15 bases. There are 16 residues in the CDR3. Germline CDR1 and CDR2: KGHDR and SFDVKD. The CDR3 nucleotides read TGTGCCACCAGTGATACGGGACTAACTGGGAACTATGGCTACACCTTC. This encodes CATSDTGLTGNYGYTF.

V usage is TRBV3-1 (or the pseudogene TRBV3-2) and J usage is TRBJ1-2; 9 nucleotides align to TRBD1. Germline CDR1 reads LGHDT; CDR2 reads YNNKEL (reference sequence). V was pared by 1 base and J by 8 bases, with 11 bases of the junction left unmatched. CDR3 length: 16 residues. CDR3 amino acids: CASSQGGTGLLEGYTF. The CDR3 nucleotides read TGTGCCAGCAGCCAAGGAGGGACAGGGCTTCTCGAGGGCTACACCTTC.

V gene TRBV28 combines with J gene TRBJ1-1, with 7 bases lining up with TRBD1. The length of the CDR3 is 12 residues. Unmatched junction bases numbered 4, after V lost 6 bases and J lost 6 bases. Germline lookup yields CDR1 MDHEN and CDR2 SYDVKM. In nucleotides, the CDR3 is TGTGCCAGCAGGACAGGGCTCTCTGAAGCTTTCTTT. Protein sequence: CASRTGLSEAFF.

The chain joins TRBV3-1 (or the pseudogene TRBV3-2) to TRBJ1-2; possible D gene TRBD1, 6 bases. Per the germline V gene, CDR1 is LGHDT and CDR2 is YNNKEL (reference sequence). The ends were cut back, 1 base at V and 6 bases at J, with 12 bases in the middle. This CDR3 has 14 amino acids. In DNA form, the CDR3 reads TGTGCCAGCAGCCAAGTACGGGACAAAGATGGCTACACCTTC. As protein: CASSQVRDKDGYTF.

This clone came up once. The genes are TRBV9 and TRBJ1-2; D unclear. The CDR3 sequence is 14 residues long. V dropped 3 bases and J dropped 8 bases, with 17 bases sitting between them. In germline, CDR1 is SGDLS, CDR2 YYNGEE. Here the CDR3 reads CASSAGEGLEGYTF. The CDR3 DNA sequence: TGTGCCAGCAGCGCAGGAGAGGGTCTCGAAGGCTACACCTTC.

J is TRBJ1-3 and V is TRBV2, with 7 bases that match TRBD1. Germline values: CDR1 SNHLY, CDR2 FYNNEI. V gave up 4 bases and J gave up 5 bases; unmatched junction bases: 5. The CDR3 is 14 amino acids. The CDR3 sequence is CASSGTGPRNTIYF. In DNA, the CDR3 is TGTGCCAGCAGTGGGACAGGCCCCAGAAACACCATATATTTT.

The chain joins TRBV7-3 to TRBJ2-1; 10 bases fit TRBD2. The germline CDR1 and CDR2 sequences are SGHTA and FQGTGA. J was trimmed by 8 bases and V by 5 bases; bases with no gene match: 18. The CDR3 totals 18 residues. Here the CDR3 reads CASSLSSGLAPNRYEQFF. CDR3 bases: TGTGCCAGCAGCCTAAGCTCGGGACTAGCGCCGAATCGGTATGAGCAGTTCTTC.

The chain couples TRBV6-1 to TRBJ1-5; D is ambiguous. V was trimmed by 1 base and J by 5 bases, leaving 12 bases between them. Germline V lookup: CDR1 MNHNS, CDR2 SASEGT. The CDR3 is 15 amino acids. The CDR3 DNA sequence: TGTGCCAGCAGTGAAGAACGAGTTCCGTATCAGCCCCAGCATTTT. Translated: CASSEERVPYQPQHF.

V is TRBV9 and J is TRBJ2-4; 7 bases are a match to TRBD1. CDR1 SGDLS and CDR2 YYNGEE come from the germline V gene. The CDR3 extends over 16 amino acids. With V trimmed by 3 bases and J by 0 bases, 6 bases remained unmatched. CDR3 DNA sequence: TGTGCCAGCAGCGAAGGGGACAGCGCAGCCAAAAACATTCAGTACTTC. Its protein is CASSEGDSAAKNIQYF.

The rearrangement joins TRBV4-1 to TRBJ1-2, with D possibly TRBD1 on 5 matching bases. V lost 5 bases, J lost 1 base, and 11 bases lay in between. Per the germline V gene, CDR1 is MGHRA and CDR2 is YSYEKL. CDR3 length: 14 residues. CDR3 region: CASSNLDSNYGYTF. CDR3 in DNA: TGCGCCAGCAGCAACCTAGACAGTAACTATGGCTACACCTTC.

This chain links TRBV12-3 or TRBV12-4 with TRBJ2-5; D is perhaps TRBD1 (6 bases). The CDR3 contains 12 residues. The V end lost 6 bases, the J end lost 4 bases, and 9 bases lay between the germline ends. CDR3 in DNA: TGTGCCAGCAGAAGGGGGTCAGAGACCCAGTACTTC. This encodes CASRRGSETQYF.

This rearrangement joins TRBV7-9 to TRBJ1-6, with a weak D call TRBD1 (6 bases). V was clipped by 5 bases and J by 7 bases, with 12 bases between them. The CDR3 totals 14 residues. Germline V gives CDR1 SEHNR, CDR2 FQNEAQ (reference sequence). DNA of the CDR3: TGTGCCAGCAGCCCACAGGGCCCGAATTCACCCCTCCACTTT. It specifies CASSPQGPNSPLHF.

The chain combines TRBV3-1 (or the pseudogene TRBV3-2) with TRBJ2-2; TRBD2 matches 7 bases. The V and J ends lost 0 bases and 0 bases, in that order; junction bases with no gene match: 4. CDR1 is LGHDT and CDR2 is YNNKEL in the germline V gene (reference sequence). The CDR3 length is 17 residues. The CDR3 nucleotides read TGTGCCAGCAGCCAAGATCCCGGGAGGTCGAACACCGGGGAGCTGTTTTTT. It specifies CASSQDPGRSNTGELFF.

The V gene is TRBV5-1, the J gene TRBJ2-7, with D perhaps TRBD1 (5 bases). In germline, CDR1 is SGHRS, CDR2 YFSETQ. The CDR3 totals 15 residues. V lost 6 bases and J lost 2, with 18 bases in between. The CDR3 here is CASTPTGVLPYEQYF. The CDR3 region has the DNA TGCGCCAGCACCCCAACAGGCGTATTACCCTACGAGCAGTACTTC.

The CDR3 DNA reads as TGTGCCAGCAGTTTATCCCGGACAGGGGGGAACACTGAAGCTTTCTTT. Translation: CASSLSRTGGNTEAFF. The chain employs TRBV27 and TRBJ1-1, with 10 bases identical to TRBD1. Losses at the gene ends were 0 bases for V and 1 base for J; bases not matched to a gene: 2. The CDR3 is made up of 16 amino acids. Germline CDR1 MNHEY, CDR2 SMNVEV (reference sequence).

The V gene is TRBV20-1, the J gene TRBJ1-3; D possibly corresponds to TRBD1 (6 bases). The V and J ends lost 6 bases and 0 bases respectively, with 12 bases between them. The CDR3 runs to 14 residues. Germline V lookup: CDR1 DFQATT, CDR2 SNEGSKA (reference sequence). The CDR3 is CSASQGFSGNTIYF. CDR3 bases: TGCAGTGCCAGTCAGGGGTTCTCTGGAAACACCATATATTTT.

V and J are TRBV5-1 and TRBJ2-1; 7 bases are shared with TRBD1. J gave up 3 bases and V 0 bases, and 12 bases lay outside the gene matches. The CDR3 has 18 amino acids. From germline, CDR1 is SGHRS and CDR2 YFSETQ. DNA of the CDR3: TGCGCCAGCAGCTTGGCCAGTATTGCCGGGACAGACTACAATGAGCAGTTCTTC. Protein sequence: CASSLASIAGTDYNEQFF. The full variable domain, rest sourced from reference TRBV5-1 and TRBJ2-1, is KAGVTQTPRYLIKTRGQQVTLSCSPISGHRSVSWYQQTPGQGLQFLFEYFSETQRNKGNFPGRFSGRQFSNSRSEMNVSTLELGDSALYLCASSLASIAGTDYNEQFFGPGTRLTVL.

This clone was picked up many times. V usage is TRBV27 and J usage is TRBJ2-6, with D perhaps matching TRBD1 (6 bases). This CDR3 is 19 amino acids long. Trimming took 2 bases from V and 4 from J, leaving 21 bases between them. Looked up from germline, CDR1 is MNHEY and CDR2 is SMNVEV (reference sequence). The CDR3 DNA is TGTGCCAGCAGTTTACGGCAGGGGTTGGTGAGGTCAGGGGCCAACGTCCTGACTTTC. Amino acid sequence: CASSLRQGLVRSGANVLTF.

The chain recombines TRBV18 with TRBJ1-5; no firm D call. The length of the CDR3 is 16 residues. Per germline, CDR1 KGHSH and CDR2 LQKENI. V was cut by 4 bases and J by 0 bases, with 13 bases left in between. The CDR3 sequence: CASSLVSSYSNQPQHF. As DNA, the CDR3 is TGTGCCAGCTCACTCGTGAGTTCGTATAGCAATCAGCCCCAGCATTTT.

The chain joins TRBV10-3 to TRBJ2-7; D is possibly TRBD2 (6 bases). This CDR3 has 13 amino acids. V dropped 8 bases and J dropped 7 bases, with 18 bases sitting between them. Germline CDR1 and CDR2: ENHRY and SYGVKD. Written as DNA, the CDR3 is TGTGCCATCGGTGGGACTGGCCAGGATGAGCAGTACTTC. Protein: CAIGGTGQDEQYF.

The chain combines TRBV6-5 with TRBJ1-5; unclear D gene. V lost 6 bases and J 5 bases, leaving 14 bases between the germline ends. The CDR3 covers 14 residues. The germline V gene has CDR1 MNHEY and CDR2 SVGAGI. As DNA, the CDR3 is TGTGCCAGCAGCCTGTGGGGAGTGGATCAGCCCCAGCATTTT. This sequence encodes CASSLWGVDQPQHF.

V and J are TRBV5-5 and TRBJ2-7; D might be TRBD1 (6 bases). This CDR3 has 14 amino acids. V was trimmed by 4 bases and J by 7 bases, leaving 18 bases between them. Germline CDR1 SGHKS, CDR2 YYEKEE (reference sequence). The CDR3 loop is CASSAGTSSGEQYF. The CDR3 nucleotides are TGTGCCAGCAGCGCCGGGACATCATCGGGTGAGCAGTACTTC.

V is TRBV30 and J is TRBJ1-4, with D perhaps matching TRBD1 (5 bases). Germline values: CDR1 GTSNPN, CDR2 SVGIG (reference sequence). The ends were cut back, 0 bases at V and 8 bases at J, with 10 bases in the middle. The CDR3 extends over 13 amino acids. CDR3: CAWSVPRGEKLFF. CDR3 bases: TGTGCCTGGAGTGTACCGCGGGGGGAAAAACTGTTTTTT.

V usage is TRBV7-9 and J usage is TRBJ2-2; TRBD2 agrees at 11 bases. The CDR3 extends over 16 amino acids. V trimming: 4 bases; J trimming: 4 bases; junction bases outside the gene matches: 5. The germline CDR1 and CDR2 sequences are SEHNR and FQNEAQ (reference sequence). CDR3 sequence reads: CASSSQTSGVTGELFF. CDR3 sequence (DNA): TGTGCCAGCAGCTCCCAGACTAGCGGGGTCACCGGGGAGCTGTTTTTT.

V and J are TRBV9 and TRBJ2-1; D unclear. Deletions cut 4 bases from V and 3 bases from J, with 14 bases between. The CDR3 has 15 residues. Germline V gene data show CDR1 as SGDLS and CDR2 as YYNGEE. The CDR3 loop is CASSPPSSGYNEQFF. The DNA of the CDR3 is TGTGCCAGCAGCCCCCCGTCCTCCGGCTACAATGAGCAGTTCTTC. Complete variable domain (other parts from reference TRBV9 and TRBJ2-1): DSGVTQTPKHLITATGQRVTLRCSPRSGDLSVYWYQQSLDQGLQFLIQYYNGEERAKGNILERFSAQQFPDLHSELNLSSLELGDSALYFCASSPPSSGYNEQFFGPGTRLTVL.

This clone was recorded only once. The chain recombines TRBV28 with TRBJ1-1, with 10 nucleotides matching TRBD1. Germline V lookup: CDR1 MDHEN, CDR2 SYDVKM. This CDR3 is built from 14 residues. Trimming removed 2 bases from V and 11 bases from J; junction bases left unmatched: 8. The CDR3 region is CASSLPTGGLSAFF. CDR3 sequence (DNA): TGTGCCAGCAGTTTACCGACAGGGGGCCTTTCGGCTTTCTTT.